One and the same sample provided the 21 T cell receptor beta chains below, sequenced in a study of tumor-infiltrating lymphocytes in primary liver carcinoma. Synthesis of TCR beta cDNA was carried out from 450 to 650 ng total RNA with a constant-region primer. ARM-PCR, slightly modified, supplied the TCR beta libraries through three nested multiplex PCR rounds. TRBV1-TRBV30 forward primers and a C-beta reverse primer were used in the first two PCR rounds, which each ran for approximately 10 cycles. MiXCR, applied by TCRdb to the multiplex PCR reads, yields one record per CDR3 protein. The sample consists of about 310,000 distinct CDR3 sequences, roughly 60% of them appearing once. Germline DNA was also extracted, and blood RNA was taken from unsorted whole blood. The material sequenced was peripheral blood. These receptors originate from a man in his forties or fifties with primary liver carcinoma and hepatitis B virus infection.

This clonotype was observed once. The J gene is TRBJ2-1, the V gene TRBV7-8; 8 nucleotides align to TRBD2. Trimming took 0 bases from V and 12 from J; bases not matched to a gene: 13. CDR1 and CDR2 from the germline V gene are SGHVS and FQNEAQ. The CDR3 extends over 16 amino acids. CDR3 loop: CASSLAKAGAIWGQFF. The CDR3 DNA sequence: TGTGCCAGCAGCTTAGCCAAAGCGGGGGCCATTTGGGGGCAGTTCTTC.

This clonotype was detected many times. The chain joins TRBV6-5 to TRBJ2-3; weak D call: TRBD1 (6 bases). Per germline, CDR1 MNHEY and CDR2 SVGAGI. CDR3 length: 12 residues. Deletions cut 3 bases from V and 14 bases from J, with 15 bases between. The CDR3 spells CASSYDRLRMYF. The CDR3 region has the DNA TGTGCCAGCAGTTATGACAGGCTCAGGATGTATTTT.

CDR3 amino acids: CASSLGRRQQETQYF. Written as DNA, the CDR3 is TGTGCCAGCAGCCTCGGAAGGAGGCAACAGGAGACCCAGTACTTC. The chain couples TRBV11-1 to TRBJ2-5; possibly TRBD2 for D (5 bases). Germline CDR1 and CDR2: SGHAT and FQDESV (reference sequence). The CDR3 length is 15 residues. Trimming cost V 5 bases and J 5 bases, with 18 bases left between them.

This clonotype was seen a few times. V gene TRBV10-3 combines with J gene TRBJ1-3; TRBD1 agrees at 8 bases. Germline values: CDR1 ENHRY, CDR2 SYGVKD. The CDR3 has 14 residues. The V and J ends lost 6 bases and 1 base, in that order; junction bases with no gene match: 2. In nucleotides, the CDR3 is TGTGCCATCAGGGACAGGGATTCTGGAAACACCATATATTTT. Translated: CAIRDRDSGNTIYF.

Of note for this clonotype: A much larger clone sits a single nucleotide away, making a read error possible. The chain employs TRBV29-1 and TRBJ2-7; D remains ambiguous. The CDR3 covers 12 residues. CDR1 and CDR2 (germline): SQVTM, ANQGSEA. The chain's CDR3 is CGVFFNSYEQYF. As DNA, the CDR3 is TGCGGCGTTTTCTTCAACTCCTACGAGCAGTACTTC.

For this clonotype: A read error may explain this, as a much larger clone is one base away. CDR3 loop: CSVEGDHTNYGYTF. CDR3 bases: TGCAGCGTTGAAGGGGACCACACTAACTATGGCTACACCTTC. The J gene is TRBJ1-2, the V gene TRBV29-1; tentative D call: TRBD1 (5 bases). CDR1 SQVTM and CDR2 ANQGSEA come from the germline V gene. The CDR3 consists of 14 residues. V shed 1 base and J shed 0 bases, with 9 bases lying between them. The whole variable domain, remainder taken from reference TRBV29-1 and TRBJ1-2, is SAVISQKPSRDICQRGTSLTIQCQVDSQVTMMFWYRQQPGQSLTLIATANQGSEATYESGFVIDKFPISRPNLTFSTLTVSNMSPEDSSIYLCSVEGDHTNYGYTFGSGTRLTVV.

The chain links TRBV12-3 or TRBV12-4 to TRBJ2-5; a weak D match, TRBD2 (5 bases). The CDR3 sequence is 15 residues long. V was shortened by 1 base and J by 5 bases, with 14 bases between the two germline ends. CDR3 nucleotides: TGTGCCAGCAGTTTAGGGCGACCGGGAAAGGAGACCCAGTACTTC. Protein: CASSLGRPGKETQYF.

This CDR3 reads CASSLGQFSYNEQFF. CDR3 nucleotide sequence: TGTGCCAGCAGCTTGGGACAGTTCTCCTACAATGAGCAGTTCTTC. V is TRBV5-5 and J is TRBJ2-1, with D maybe TRBD1 (5 bases). Trimming removed 0 bases at V and 0 bases at J, with 7 bases between. The CDR3 extends over 15 amino acids. Germline V gene sequence: CDR1 SGHKS, CDR2 YYEKEE (reference sequence).

This clonotype has at least ten counts. This sequence joins TRBV29-1 and TRBJ2-7, with 10 positions matching TRBD2. V shed 6 bases and J 0 bases; nucleotides not matched to a gene: 8. CDR1 and CDR2 from the germline V gene are SQVTM and ANQGSEA. This CDR3 region has 15 residues. CDR3 nucleotide sequence: TGCAGCGTAACCGGACTAGCGGAGACCTCCTACGAGCAGTACTTC. Translation: CSVTGLAETSYEQYF.

In regard to this clonotype: At one of its ends the junction is not consistent with the germline gene, which may arise from a read error. This chain joins TRBV4-1 and TRBJ1-5, with D unresolved. Germline values: CDR1 MGHRA, CDR2 YSYEKL. CDR3 length: 15 amino acids. CDR3 nucleotides: TGCGCCAGCAGCCAAGATGCGACCCTCGCCCAGCCCCAACATTTT. Amino acid sequence: CASSQDATLAQPQHF.

On this clonotype: A read error is likely, as this CDR3 ends without the conserved phenylalanine or tryptophan. The V call is TRBV6-2 or TRBV6-3, the J call TRBJ2-3, with no clear D. The CDR3 has 11 residues. Trimming removed 2 bases at V and 6 bases at J, with 3 bases between. CDR1 MNHEY and CDR2 SVGEGT come from the germline V gene. The CDR3: CASSYPDTQYS. The CDR3 DNA sequence: TGTGCCAGCAGTTACCCTGATACGCAGTATTCT.

For this clonotype: Mismatch with germline at one junction end may stem from a read error. The V and J genes are TRBV25-1 and TRBJ2-6; D gene unclear. This CDR3 is built from 16 residues. Germline V gene data show CDR1 as MGHDK and CDR2 as SYGVNS. The CDR3 sequence is CASSKLGAFGANVLTF. The CDR3 nucleotides are TGCGCCAGCAGTAAGCTCGGTGCCTTTGGGGCCAACGTCCTGACTTTC.

This clonotype was found many times. The chain recombines TRBV12-3 or TRBV12-4 with TRBJ2-2, with 7 bases that match TRBD1. This CDR3 has 12 residues. Trimming took 5 bases from V and 7 from J; bases not matched to a gene: 1. For the CDR3, the DNA is TGTGCCAGCAGTCGGGACAGCGGGGAGCTGTTTTTT. As protein: CASSRDSGELFF.

As concerns this clonotype: A much larger clone lies one base from this, so it may be a read error. This chain connects TRBV4-1 to TRBJ1-2, with D perhaps TRBD1 (5 bases). Trimming shortened V by 3 bases and J by 5 bases, and 13 bases separated the two germline ends. The CDR3 has 14 amino acids. From germline, CDR1 is MGHRA and CDR2 YSYEKL. This chain's CDR3 is CASSHTQGVYGYTF. Written as DNA, the CDR3 is TGCGCCAGCAGCCACACACAAGGGGTATATGGCTACACCTTC.

Regarding this clonotype: The junction differs from germline at one of its ends, possibly a read error. CDR3 protein: CASSLGFTDTDRQYF. CDR3 coding DNA: TGTGCCAGCAGCTTAGGTTTCACGGACACAGATAGGCAGTATTTT. This rearrangement joins TRBV7-9 to TRBJ2-3, with D possibly TRBD1 on 5 matching bases. The CDR3 covers 15 residues. CDR1 and CDR2 from the germline V gene are SEHNR and FQNEAQ (reference sequence).

The chain combines TRBV30 with TRBJ1-1, with D tentatively TRBD1 (6 bases). The germline V gene has CDR1 GTSNPN and CDR2 SVGIG (reference sequence). V lost 3 bases and J 12 bases, leaving 17 bases between the germline ends. The length of the CDR3 is 12 residues. In nucleotides, the CDR3 is TGTGCCTGGAGAGGATGGGGGGGCGAAACTTTCTTT. Its translation: CAWRGWGGETFF.

This clonotype showed up just a few times. The V gene is TRBV5-8, the J gene TRBJ2-1; TRBD2 aligns across 14 bases. Per the germline V gene, CDR1 is SGHTS and CDR2 is YDEGEE. The V and J ends lost 4 bases and 0 bases, in that order; junction bases with no gene match: 9. The CDR3 contains 19 residues. The CDR3 protein is CASSPIGLAGGSSYNEQFF. In DNA, the CDR3 is TGTGCCAGCAGCCCGATCGGACTAGCGGGAGGAAGCTCCTACAATGAGCAGTTCTTC.

CDR3 nucleotides: TGTGCCAGCAGCCTAAGCGGGACTAGCGGGAGAGGGGGACAGGAGACCCAGTACTTC. Translating it yields CASSLSGTSGRGGQETQYF. The chain combines TRBV11-2 with TRBJ2-5; 14 nucleotides align to TRBD2. This CDR3 is 19 amino acids long. Trimming took 5 bases from V and 5 from J; bases not matched to a gene: 16. Per germline, CDR1 SGHAT and CDR2 FQNNGV.

The chain joins TRBV24-1 to TRBJ2-3, with 7 bases matching TRBD1. Germline CDR1 is KGHDR and CDR2 is SFDVKD. The CDR3 length is 15 residues. With V trimmed by 2 bases and J by 2 bases, 3 bases remained unmatched. The CDR3 loop reads CATSDWDRITDTQYF. CDR3 bases: TGTGCCACCAGTGATTGGGACAGAATCACAGATACGCAGTATTTT.

Comment on this clonotype: The DNA is left out, because the CDR3 cannot be placed on it with certainty; the CDR3 is given as TCRdb lists it. V is TRBV29-1 and J is TRBJ2-1; the D segment call TRBD2 is taken from the table without a DNA check. Germline V CDR1 and CDR2: SQVTM, ANQGSEA. Inclusive of both ends, the CDR3 amounts to 16 amino acids. This CDR3 is CSVGYGAASTYNEQSF.

This clonotype appeared a single time. In nucleotides, the CDR3 is TGTGCCAGCAGCTTAAACATCATCGACAGGCGAGCCCAAGAGATCCGGTACTTC. Translating gives CASSLNIIDRRAQEIRYF. The genes are TRBV11-2 and TRBJ2-5; the D gene is possibly TRBD1 (6 bases). Trimming cost V 2 bases and J 13 bases, with 32 bases left between them. The germline gives CDR1 SGHAT, CDR2 FQNNGV. The length of the CDR3 is 18 residues.